A single sample is the source of the 18 T cell receptor beta chains below, sequenced in a study of T-cell reconstitution after alpha-beta-depleted transplantation in children. A library of TCRbeta sequences, prepared with unique molecular identifiers, was generated. TCRdb called the PCR reads again in MiXCR, with one record for every CDR3 protein. Found here are 350,000 to 400,000 distinct CDR3 sequences, roughly 15% of them singletons; the top ten hold around 4.5%. Sequencing used PBMCs, obtained from the stem cell graft. These receptors were taken from a human donor who donated a stem cell graft to a child with Fanconi anemia.

The chain combines TRBV27 with TRBJ1-5; TRBD1 matches at 7 bases. CDR1 is MNHEY, CDR2 SMNVEV, per germline (reference sequence). V was clipped by 6 bases and J by 3 bases; unmatched bases: 11. There are 16 residues in the CDR3. Written as DNA, the CDR3 is TGTGCCAGCAGCCGAGACTTTGACAGGGTCAATCAGCCCCAGCATTTT. This codes for CASSRDFDRVNQPQHF.

The chain has TRBV7-9 and TRBJ2-5; 7 nucleotides match TRBD2. J lost 0 bases, V lost 1 base, and 5 bases had no gene match. The CDR3 loop spans 16 amino acids. In germline, CDR1 is SEHNR, CDR2 FQNEAQ (reference sequence). CDR3 DNA: TGTGCCAGCAGCTTAGGAAGCGGGGCCTACCAAGAGACCCAGTACTTC. It translates to CASSLGSGAYQETQYF.

The table lists this clonotype with a few counts. The genes are TRBV7-2 and TRBJ2-3, with D perhaps TRBD1 (5 bases). Trimming pared 3 bases from V and 5 bases from J, leaving 15 bases between. The CDR3 has 15 amino acids. The germline gives CDR1 SGHTA, CDR2 FQGNSA. The CDR3 region has the DNA TGTGCCAGCAGCTTCCAGACAGAACCCAGAGATACGCAGTATTTT. As protein: CASSFQTEPRDTQYF.

The rearrangement uses TRBV20-1 and TRBJ1-5, with D maybe TRBD1 (5 bases). The ends were cut back, 3 bases at V and 7 bases at J, with 13 bases in the middle. Germline lookup yields CDR1 DFQATT and CDR2 SNEGSKA (reference sequence). The CDR3 sequence is 13 residues long. As DNA, the CDR3 is TGCAGTGCTAGTGGGGGGACGCGGCAGCCCCAGCATTTT. Translated, it gives CSASGGTRQPQHF.

This clonotype showed up many times. The chain is built from TRBV7-8 and TRBJ2-5; D gene ambiguous. Germline assignment: CDR1 SGHVS and CDR2 FQNEAQ. The V end was cut by 5 bases, the J end by 5 bases, with 6 bases between. This CDR3 region has 11 residues. The CDR3: CASSTGETQYF. DNA of the CDR3: TGTGCCAGCAGCACCGGGGAGACCCAGTACTTC.

This clonotype was picked up a small number of times. This rearrangement joins TRBV7-6 to TRBJ1-4, with a possible D match to TRBD1 (6 bases). V shed 0 bases and J shed 0 bases, with 8 bases lying between them. CDR1 is SGHVS and CDR2 is FNYEAQ in the germline V gene. The CDR3 runs to 16 residues. The CDR3, as DNA: TGTGCCAGCAGCTTAGCGCAGGGGACAACTAATGAAAAACTGTTTTTT. Protein product: CASSLAQGTTNEKLFF.

V is TRBV28 and J is TRBJ1-3; D gene uncertain. The CDR3 loop spans 13 amino acids. V gave up 6 bases and J gave up 3 bases, with 9 bases separating them. The V gene's germline CDR1 is MDHEN and CDR2 SYDVKM. CDR3 protein: CASSDINGNTIYF. The CDR3, as DNA: TGTGCCAGCAGCGACATTAATGGAAACACCATATATTTT.

As DNA, the CDR3 is TGTGCCACCACGAGGGAGGGGCGAATTTCCTACGAGCAGTACTTC. Encoded protein: CATTREGRISYEQYF. This rearrangement joins TRBV6-2 or TRBV6-3 to TRBJ2-7; 7 positions match TRBD2. This CDR3 is built from 15 residues. Trimming cost V 10 bases and J 1 base; bases outside gene matches: 13. CDR1 MNHEY and CDR2 SVGEGT come from the germline V gene.

In this sample, this clonotype turned up many times. The chain couples TRBV12-3 or TRBV12-4 to TRBJ2-7; 7 positions agree with TRBD1. The V and J ends lost 0 bases and 3 bases, in that order; junction bases with no gene match: 2. This CDR3 contains 14 residues. As DNA, the CDR3 is TGTGCCAGCAGTTTAGCACAGGGGAGCTACGAGCAGTACTTC. Amino acids: CASSLAQGSYEQYF.

Only a few counts were recorded for this clonotype. The CDR3 bases are TGCGCCAGCAGCCAAGATCTGGCTCAGCCCCAGCATTTT. Translated, it gives CASSQDLAQPQHF. The chain joins TRBV4-3 to TRBJ1-5; no definite D call. The ends were cut back, 0 bases at V and 6 bases at J, with 6 bases in the middle. Germline V gene sequence: CDR1 LGHNA, CDR2 YSLEER. There are 13 residues in the CDR3.

A few counts support this clonotype. The chain carries TRBV10-3 and TRBJ2-3; D ambiguous. Germline CDR1 ENHRY, CDR2 SYGVKD. Trimming took 6 bases from V and 2 from J, leaving 15 bases between them. This CDR3 is 15 amino acids long. The CDR3: CAISDLRGVTDTQYF. The CDR3 nucleotides are TGTGCCATCAGCGACTTACGAGGAGTCACAGATACGCAGTATTTT.

The gene calls are TRBV7-6 and TRBJ1-5; D is ambiguous. There are 16 residues in the CDR3. Trimming stripped 3 bases from V and 0 bases from J, with 12 bases between. Per germline, CDR1 SGHVS and CDR2 FNYEAQ. As DNA, the CDR3 is TGTGCCAGCAGCTTGCAGACAAGTTATAGCAATCAGCCCCAGCATTTT. Its protein product is CASSLQTSYSNQPQHF.

The rearrangement links TRBV7-9 to TRBJ1-2; a possible D gene is TRBD1 (5 bases). The V and J ends lost 1 base and 4 bases respectively, with 7 bases between them. CDR3 length: 13 amino acids. Germline assignment: CDR1 SEHNR and CDR2 FQNEAQ (reference sequence). CDR3 DNA: TGTGCCAGCAGCTTAGACACAGGCTATGGCTACACCTTC. As protein: CASSLDTGYGYTF.

This rearrangement joins TRBV12-3 or TRBV12-4 to TRBJ1-1; tentative D call: TRBD1 (5 bases). The CDR3 covers 12 residues. V was pared by 5 bases and J by 8 bases, with 12 bases between. CDR3 sequence (DNA): TGTGCCAGCAGTCGAGACAGCTCGGAAGCTTTCTTT. It translates to CASSRDSSEAFF.

V is TRBV5-1 and J is TRBJ2-7; TRBD1 is a possible D gene (6 bases). This CDR3 comprises 12 residues. Germline V lookup: CDR1 SGHRS, CDR2 YFSETQ. V was pared by 4 bases and J by 7 bases, with 12 bases between. The CDR3 region has the DNA TGCGCCAGCAGCCCCGCGCAGGGGGAGCAGTACTTC. Protein product: CASSPAQGEQYF.

J is TRBJ2-3 and V is TRBV4-3; 11 nucleotides match TRBD2. The CDR3 is 18 amino acids. V lost 4 bases to trimming and J lost 4 bases; unmatched junction nucleotides: 13. From germline, CDR1 is LGHNA and CDR2 YSLEER. The CDR3 DNA reads as TGCGCCAGCAGCCGTCCGACCCGAATAGCGGGGGGGCCAGATACGCAGTATTTT. Amino acid sequence: CASSRPTRIAGGPDTQYF.

The chain joins TRBV12-3 or TRBV12-4 to TRBJ2-3; no clear D. The CDR3 has 13 amino acids. Between the trimmed V and J ends, which lost 1 base and 6 bases, there was a span of 8 bases. This chain's CDR3 is CASSLDLTDTQYF. The CDR3 nucleotides read TGTGCCAGCAGTTTAGATCTTACTGATACGCAGTATTTT.

The chain couples TRBV4-3 to TRBJ2-1; 11 nucleotides align to TRBD2. In germline, CDR1 is LGHNA, CDR2 YSLEER. The CDR3 spans 17 residues. V lost 4 bases, J lost 0 bases, and 5 bases stayed unmatched. CDR3 nucleotides: TGCGCCAGCAGCCTTAGCGGGGGGGCCAGCTCCTACAATGAGCAGTTCTTC. Translating gives CASSLSGGASSYNEQFF.